This T cell receptor beta chain was recorded in a study of patients and donors after allogeneic stem cell transplantation. The CDR3 is 17 residues long. Germline-derived CDR1 and CDR2 are LGHNA and YNFKEQ. Trimming stripped 0 bases from V and 1 base from J, with 13 bases between. TCRdb re-derived calls from the RT-PCR reads in MiXCR, one entry per CDR3 protein. The sample records about 74,000 distinct CDR3 sequences, 26% being singletons. This clonotype was seen a few times. The V and J genes are TRBV4-2 and TRBJ2-1, with D unresolved. What was sequenced was blood, either unsorted or a sorted T cell fraction (not recorded which). The clonotype comes from a human donor who was either an allogeneic HSCT recipient or a stem cell or donor lymphocyte infusion donor (not recorded which). It is not recorded whose cells these are; they may come from a transplant donor. This CDR3 is CASSQEEAHPSYNEQFF. The CDR3 DNA reads TGTGCCAGCAGCCAAGAAGAGGCTCATCCTTCCTACAATGAGCAGTTCTTC.